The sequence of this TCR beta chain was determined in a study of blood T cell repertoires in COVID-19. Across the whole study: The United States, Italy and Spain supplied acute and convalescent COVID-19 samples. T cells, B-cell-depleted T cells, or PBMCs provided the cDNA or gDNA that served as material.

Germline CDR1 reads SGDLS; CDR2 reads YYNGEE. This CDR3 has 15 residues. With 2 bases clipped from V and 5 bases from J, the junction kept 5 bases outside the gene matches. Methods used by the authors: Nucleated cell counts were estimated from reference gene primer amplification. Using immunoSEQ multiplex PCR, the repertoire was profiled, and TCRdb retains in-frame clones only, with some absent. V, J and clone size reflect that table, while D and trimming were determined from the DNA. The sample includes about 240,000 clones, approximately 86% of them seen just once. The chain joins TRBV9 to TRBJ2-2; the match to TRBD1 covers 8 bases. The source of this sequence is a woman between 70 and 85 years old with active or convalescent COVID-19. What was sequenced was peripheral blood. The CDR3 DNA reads TGTGCCAGCAGCGTCCAGGGGGCTTTTACCGGGGAGCTGTTTTTT. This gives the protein CASSVQGAFTGELFF.